The clone carrying this T cell receptor (beta chain) came up many times. Its antigen is not known. With 1 base clipped from V and 12 bases from J, the junction kept 12 bases outside the gene matches. The length of the CDR3 is 15 residues. The data originate from a study of T-cell reconstitution after alpha-beta-depleted transplantation in children. Unique molecular identifiers tagged the TCRbeta library. Using its own MiXCR run on the PCR reads, TCRdb lists one record per CDR3 protein. The table has over 150,000 distinct CDR3 sequences, roughly 7.1% seen once. Overall study results and limits: In patients about two months after transplant, alpha-beta T cells reportedly arose from several hundred expanded graft clones. Some patients owed their high day-60 TCRbeta diversity to surviving recipient T cells and thymic progenitors. Once a year had passed after transplant, T-cell counts and diversity came mostly from newly produced T cells.

The input for sequencing was PBMCs, taken before TCRalphabeta/CD19-depleted stem cell transplant. The chain is built from TRBV12-3 or TRBV12-4 and TRBJ2-1, with TRBD2 matching 7 bases. The receptor was isolated from a boy aged 2 to 10 with acute lymphoblastic leukemia, due to receive a stem cell transplant. The CDR3 loop reads CASSLGGGLAALQFF. In nucleotides, the CDR3 is TGTGCCAGCAGTTTAGGAGGTGGTCTAGCGGCCCTGCAGTTCTTC.